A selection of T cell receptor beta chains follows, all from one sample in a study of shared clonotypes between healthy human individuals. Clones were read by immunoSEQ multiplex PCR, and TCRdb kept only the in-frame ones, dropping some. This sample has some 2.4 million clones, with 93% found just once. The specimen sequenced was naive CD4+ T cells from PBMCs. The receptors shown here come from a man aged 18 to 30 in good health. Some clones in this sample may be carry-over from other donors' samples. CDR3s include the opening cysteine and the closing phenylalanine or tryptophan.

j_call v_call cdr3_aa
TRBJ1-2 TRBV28 CASSFAGSGYTF
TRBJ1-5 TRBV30 CAWSVEDTYQPQHF
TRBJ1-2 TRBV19 CASRKLAGDSNYGYTF
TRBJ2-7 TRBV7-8 CASSTQGRAGEQYF
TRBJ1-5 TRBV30 CAWSETGSGQPQHF
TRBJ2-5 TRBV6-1 CASSVQTRIQETQYF
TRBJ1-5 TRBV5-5 CASSTAGDWGQPQHF
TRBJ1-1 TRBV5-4 CASSRGQLKNTEAFF
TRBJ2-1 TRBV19 CASSSTSRQGPSVMAQFF
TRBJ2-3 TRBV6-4 CASSPGLAGVDTQYF
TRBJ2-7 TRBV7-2 CASSFTSGNSYEQYF
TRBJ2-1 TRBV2 CASTGSGNEQFF
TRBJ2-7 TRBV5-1 CASSLPSNEQYF
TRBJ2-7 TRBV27 CASSFSDRGPYEQYF
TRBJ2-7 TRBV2 CASSRGAGGRFYEQYF
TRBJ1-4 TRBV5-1 CASSKLGTGGEKLFF
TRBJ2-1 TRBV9 CASSESGRGYNEQFF
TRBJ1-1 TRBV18 CASVGLGSEAFF
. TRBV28 CASRGTTYEQYF
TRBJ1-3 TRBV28 CASSLWLGPSGNTIYF
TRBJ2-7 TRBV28 CAAGGQYYGHEQYF
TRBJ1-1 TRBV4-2 CASSQGQGYTEAFF
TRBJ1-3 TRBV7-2 CASSLWGSLSGNTIYF
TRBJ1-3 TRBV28 CASRGESTIYF
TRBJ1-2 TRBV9 CASTYKGGQGIPCGYTF
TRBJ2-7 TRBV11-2 CASSLGFLRTMPSYEQYF
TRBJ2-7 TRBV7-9 CASSLLGYEQYF
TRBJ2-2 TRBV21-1 CAIGLAGTNTGELFF
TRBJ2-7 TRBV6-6 CASSYGTSGSTYEQYF
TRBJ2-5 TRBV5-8 CASSLGFVRQETQYF
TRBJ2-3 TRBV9 CASSRDYRTDTQYF
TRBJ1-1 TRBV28 CASISREAFF
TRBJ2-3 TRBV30 CAWRLADTQYF
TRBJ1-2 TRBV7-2 CASSLDRGRNGYTF
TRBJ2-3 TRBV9 CASSEWTSGGPTDTQYF